Listed here are 12 T cell receptor beta chains from one sample, sequenced in a study of Tregs in tolerant kidney transplant recipients. Repertoires were generated with immunoSEQ multiplex PCR, while TCRdb's copy carries only in-frame clones and drops some. The ten most abundant clones cover roughly 14% of a sample with roughly 32,000 clones. This specimen was CD8+ T cells from blood, taken before the transplant. The receptors come from a human donor who received a combined kidney and bone marrow transplant.

Regarding this clone: The read comes to an end 3 residues before the CDR3 does, leaving the germline J gene to fill in the end. V gene TRBV30 combines with J gene TRBJ2-2, with D perhaps TRBD1 (6 bases). Germline V gives CDR1 GTSNPN, CDR2 SVGIG (reference sequence). V lost 5 bases and J 3 bases, leaving 13 bases between the germline ends. The CDR3 contains 14 residues. CDR3 in amino acids: CAWDPGQHTGELFF. The part of the CDR3 DNA that was read is TGTGCCTGGGATCCGGGACAACACACCGGGGAG. Full variable domain (missing parts from reference TRBV30 and TRBJ2-2): SQTIHQWPATLVQPVGSPLSLECTVEGTSNPNLYWYRQAAGRGLQLLFYSVGIGQISSEVPQNLSASRPQDRQFILSSKKLLLSDSGFYLCAWDPGQHTGELFFGEGSRLTVL.

With regard to this clone: Sequencing ends 3 residues short of the CDR3 end; the germline J gene provides the rest. V is TRBV4-1 and J is TRBJ2-1; 8 bases fit TRBD2. The germline V gene encodes CDR1 MGHRA and CDR2 YSYEKL. Trimming cost V 2 bases and J 5 bases; bases outside gene matches: 5. This CDR3 is built from 15 residues. The DNA read from the CDR3 is TGCGCCAGCAGCCAATCTACTAGCGGACACAATGAG. It encodes CASSQSTSGHNE. The whole CDR3 sequence is CASSQSTSGHNEQFF.

Worth noting for this clone: With the read ending 3 residues before the CDR3 end, the germline J gene is used to fill in that end. This chain connects TRBV5-6 to TRBJ2-2; possibly TRBD1 for D (5 bases). There are 15 residues in the CDR3. Between the trimmed V and J ends, which lost 0 bases and 3 bases, there was a span of 9 bases. Germline V gives CDR1 SGHDT, CDR2 YYEEEE. The covered CDR3 bases are TGTGCCAGCAGCTTGGGGCAGGGCGACACCGGGGAG. Translated, it gives CASSLGQGDTGE. The whole CDR3 reads CASSLGQGDTGELFF.

Concerning this clone: The read ends 3 residues early relative to the CDR3; the germline J gene fills the gap. The rearrangement joins TRBV7-9 to TRBJ1-4, with TRBD1 identical over 8 bases. Germline V gene lookup returns CDR1 SEHNR and CDR2 FQNEAQ (reference sequence). The CDR3 has 12 amino acids. Trimming cost V 10 bases and J 4 bases; bases outside gene matches: 2. The CDR3 loop reads CATDRGNEKLFF. The CDR3 DNA, read in part, is TGTGCCACCGACAGGGGTAATGAAAAA.

As for this clone: The read stops 3 residues short of the end of the CDR3; the missing end is completed from the germline J gene. The chain has TRBV13 and TRBJ1-6, with D perhaps matching TRBD1 (6 bases). There are 12 residues in the CDR3. The germline V and J ends were trimmed by 5 bases and 10 bases, with 9 bases remaining between them. Germline V gene sequence: CDR1 PRHDT, CDR2 FYEKMQ (reference sequence). The CDR3 here is CASSATGSPLHF. Partial CDR3 DNA: TGTGCCAGCAGCGCCACAGGGTCACCC.

As for this clone: The CDR3 is cut off 3 residues early in the read; its end comes from the germline J gene. J is TRBJ2-7 and V is TRBV19; D may be TRBD2 (6 bases). Germline CDR1 LNHDA, CDR2 SQIVND (reference sequence). The V end was cut by 5 bases, the J end by 3 bases, with 17 bases between. The CDR3 has 15 residues. CDR3 in amino acids: CASSFSLLGGYEQYF. The sequenced part of the CDR3 DNA is TGTGCCAGTAGTTTCAGCTTATTGGGGGGCTACGAG.

As regards this clone: The read comes to an end 3 residues before the CDR3 does, leaving the germline J gene to fill in the end. This chain joins TRBV20-1 and TRBJ2-1; 9 bases line up with TRBD2. The CDR3 contains 16 residues. With V trimmed by 2 bases and J by 4 bases, 9 bases remained unmatched. Germline V lookup: CDR1 DFQATT, CDR2 SNEGSKA (reference sequence). Here the CDR3 reads CSARPLAGIRYNEQFF. CDR3 bases read: TGCAGTGCTAGACCCCTAGCGGGAATCAGGTACAATGAG.

As regards this clone: The sequence runs out 3 residues before the end of the CDR3; the remainder is reconstructed from the germline J gene. The chain uses TRBV20-1 and TRBJ2-7, with TRBD2 matching over 7 bases. The CDR3 consists of 15 residues. Germline CDR1 DFQATT, CDR2 SNEGSKA (reference sequence). V was pared by 3 bases and J by 1 base, with 9 bases of the junction left unmatched. The CDR3 bases that were read are TGCAGTGCTAGGGGCGGGAGTTCCCCGTCCTACGAG. Translated, it gives CSARGGSSPSYE. The full-length CDR3 reads as CSARGGSSPSYEQYF.

A word on this clone: The DNA ends 3 residues before the CDR3 does, and the rest of the CDR3 is filled in from the germline J gene. The chain carries TRBV30 and TRBJ1-1, with D unclear. The CDR3 consists of 15 residues. The germline CDR1 and CDR2 sequences are GTSNPN and SVGIG (reference sequence). Trimming removed 4 bases from V and 5 bases from J, with 20 bases in between. The CDR3 DNA, read in part, is TGTGCCTGGAAGCGGGAGGACGGAGATTATACTGAA. This translates into CAWKREDGDYTE. The whole CDR3 protein is CAWKREDGDYTEAFF. The complete variable domain, with remaining parts taken from reference TRBV30 and TRBJ1-1, reads SQTIHQWPATLVQPVGSPLSLECTVEGTSNPNLYWYRQAAGRGLQLLFYSVGIGQISSEVPQNLSASRPQDRQFILSSKKLLLSDSGFYLCAWKREDGDYTEAFFGQGTRLTVV.

Points on this clone: The CDR3 end is not reached by the read, which stops 3 residues before it; the germline J gene fills it in. This sequence joins TRBV4-2 and TRBJ1-5; weak D call: TRBD1 (5 bases). Germline lookup yields CDR1 LGHNA and CDR2 YNFKEQ. Trimming stripped 0 bases from V and 3 bases from J, with 12 bases between. The CDR3 length is 16 residues. The CDR3 reads CASSQDGGAVNQPQHF. CDR3 DNA, as far as it was read: TGTGCCAGCAGCCAAGATGGAGGGGCAGTCAATCAGCCC.

Concerning this clone itself: The read terminates 3 residues before the CDR3 end, so the remaining end is supplied by the germline J gene. The rearrangement uses TRBV10-3 and TRBJ2-7, with TRBD1 matching over 9 bases. Germline-derived CDR1 and CDR2 are ENHRY and SYGVKD. V shed 6 bases, J shed 5 bases, and the junction held 17 bases outside the gene matches. The CDR3 length is 17 residues. CDR3 protein: CAIRLITPGQGSNEQYF. Partial CDR3 DNA: TGTGCCATCAGACTGATTACCCCGGGACAGGGTAGCAACGAG.

CDR3: CASSIRTSSYEQYF. CDR3 DNA (partial): TGTGCCAGTAGTATCCGTACAAGCTCCTACGAG. The chain is built from TRBV19 and TRBJ2-7; the D is unclear. The read gets to within 3 residues of the CDR3 end, and the germline J gene fills in the rest. Germline CDR1 and CDR2: LNHDA and SQIVND (reference sequence). V gave up 3 bases and J gave up 0 bases, with 9 bases separating them. CDR3 size: 14 residues.